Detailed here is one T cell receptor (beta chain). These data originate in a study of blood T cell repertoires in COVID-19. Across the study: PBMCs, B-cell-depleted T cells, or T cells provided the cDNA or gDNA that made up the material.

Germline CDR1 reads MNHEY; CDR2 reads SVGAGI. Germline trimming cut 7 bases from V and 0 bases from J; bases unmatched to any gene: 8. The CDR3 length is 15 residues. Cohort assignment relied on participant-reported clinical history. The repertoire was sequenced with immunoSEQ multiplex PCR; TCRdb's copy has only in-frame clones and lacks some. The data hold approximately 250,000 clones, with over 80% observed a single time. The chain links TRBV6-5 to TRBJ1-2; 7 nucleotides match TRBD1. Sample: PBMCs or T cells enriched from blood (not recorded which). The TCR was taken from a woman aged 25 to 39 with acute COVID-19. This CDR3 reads CASIGPQGANYGYTF. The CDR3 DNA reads TGTGCCAGCATTGGCCCGCAGGGGGCTAACTATGGCTACACCTTC.